One sample yielded the 10 T cell receptor beta chains listed below, sequenced in a study of blood T cell repertoires in COVID-19. TCRdb's table, derived via immunoSEQ multiplex PCR, lists solely in-frame clones and lacks some. Of 150,000 to 250,000 clones in the sample, around 79% are singletons; the top ten hold approximately 6%. Sequenced sample: peripheral blood. The receptors were sampled from a woman aged 35 to 49 with COVID-19, enrolled during active disease.

This chain uses TRBV30 with TRBJ1-4; the D is unclear. Trimming pared 2 bases from V and 0 bases from J, leaving 10 bases between. The CDR3 covers 15 residues. Per the germline V gene, CDR1 is GTSNPN and CDR2 is SVGIG (reference sequence). CDR3: CAWSPGSATNEKLFF. CDR3 nucleotide sequence: TGTGCCTGGAGTCCCGGGTCTGCAACTAATGAAAAACTGTTTTTT.

This chain joins TRBV18 and TRBJ2-1, with 7 bases that match TRBD2. V was clipped by 4 bases and J by 8 bases; unmatched bases: 5. The CDR3 is 13 residues long. From germline, CDR1 is KGHSH and CDR2 LQKENI. The CDR3 spells CASSQGREDEQFF. CDR3 nucleotides: TGTGCCAGCTCACAGGGGAGGGAGGATGAGCAGTTCTTC.

The V and J genes are TRBV10-3 and TRBJ2-7, with 8 bases matching TRBD1. This CDR3 has 14 amino acids. Germline V gene sequence: CDR1 ENHRY, CDR2 SYGVKD. Trimming took 6 bases from V and 4 from J; bases not matched to a gene: 8. The CDR3 DNA reads TGTGCCATCAGGGACAGGGAATTCAGGTACGAGCAGTACTTC. This gives the protein CAIRDREFRYEQYF.

The chain links TRBV5-1 to TRBJ2-3; a possible D gene is TRBD2 (5 bases). Germline V CDR1 and CDR2: SGHRS, YFSETQ. CDR3 length: 12 amino acids. The V end lost 0 bases, the J end lost 9 bases, and 8 bases lay between the germline ends. The CDR3 DNA reads TGCGCCAGCAGCTTGGCAAGGGAGACGCAGTATTTT. Its translation: CASSLARETQYF.

The rearrangement links TRBV2 to TRBJ2-1; D is unclear. Germline CDR1 SNHLY, CDR2 FYNNEI. Trimming removed 7 bases at V and 3 bases at J, with 10 bases between. The CDR3 is made up of 13 amino acids. In nucleotides, the CDR3 is TGTGCCAGCACCTTGACTGGCTACAATGAGCAGTTCTTC. As protein: CASTLTGYNEQFF.

This clone was detected once. This could be a read error, since a much larger clone is one nucleotide away. At the DNA level, this CDR3 is encoded by other sequences in the same sample as well. The chain couples TRBV7-3 to TRBJ1-1; tentatively, D is TRBD1 (5 bases). Per the germline V gene, CDR1 is SGHTA and CDR2 is FQGTGA. The length of the CDR3 is 13 residues. Trimming shortened V by 2 bases and J by 1 base, and 5 bases separated the two germline ends. CDR3 sequence: CASSLQGNTEAFF. As DNA, the CDR3 is TGTGCCAGCAGCTTACAGGGGAACACTGAAGCTTTCTTT.

CDR3 coding DNA: TGTGCCAGCAACCAACCTCCTAGTGAAAAACTGTTTTTT. Translation gives CASNQPPSEKLFF. The V gene is TRBV12-3 or TRBV12-4, the J gene TRBJ1-4; D gene unclear. CDR3 length: 13 residues. V was pared by 7 bases and J by 7 bases, with 13 bases between.

This chain joins TRBV10-3 and TRBJ2-1; TRBD2 aligns across 7 bases. V lost 7 bases to trimming and J lost 4 bases; unmatched junction nucleotides: 7. The CDR3 has 14 residues. Germline CDR1 is ENHRY and CDR2 is SYGVKD. CDR3 in amino acids: CAIKGLAEYNEQFF. CDR3 nucleotide sequence: TGTGCCATCAAAGGGCTAGCGGAGTACAATGAGCAGTTCTTC.

In its sample, this clone was seen a few times. The chain has TRBV12-5 and TRBJ1-5, with TRBD1 matching 10 bases. This CDR3 contains 14 residues. The V gene end was trimmed by 5 bases and the J gene end by 5 bases; junction bases not matched to a gene: 3. Germline V gene lookup returns CDR1 LGHNT and CDR2 FRNRAP. The CDR3 reads CASGPTGGYQPQHF. The CDR3 nucleotides are TGTGCTAGTGGTCCGACAGGGGGCTATCAGCCCCAGCATTTT.

The chain has TRBV7-9 and TRBJ2-7; weak D call: TRBD2 (5 bases). Germline-derived CDR1 and CDR2 are SEHNR and FQNEAQ (reference sequence). V lost 3 bases to trimming and J lost 1 base, with 10 bases between them. This CDR3 is 14 amino acids long. CDR3 in amino acids: CASSLEAESYEQYF. CDR3 nucleotides: TGTGCCAGCAGCTTGGAGGCGGAATCCTACGAGCAGTACTTC.